The clone carrying this T cell receptor (beta chain) appeared many times. This record belongs to a study of CD8+CD57+ T cells in acquired aplastic anemia. It was genomic DNA that served as the template for profiling TCR beta VDJ and CDR3. One entry per CDR3 protein results from TCRdb running MiXCR on the reads. Among some 140,000 distinct CDR3 sequences listed, less than 60% were seen once. In patients chosen for sequencing, flow cytometry had shown CD8+CD57+ cell expansion. Patients were untreated when blood was sampled. Trimming took 2 bases from V and 7 from J, leaving 18 bases between them. Germline assignment: CDR1 SQVTM and CDR2 ANQGSEA. The CDR3 contains 14 residues.

Input material: sorted CD4+, CD8+, or CD8+CD57+ T cells (not recorded which) from PBMCs. The chain carries TRBV29-1 and TRBJ2-7; D perhaps matches TRBD2 (7 bases). This receptor was identified in a human donor with aplastic anemia. CDR3 sequence: CSVERGAGTGEQYF. In DNA, the CDR3 is TGCAGCGTTGAACGGGGGGCTGGCACTGGAGAGCAGTACTTC.